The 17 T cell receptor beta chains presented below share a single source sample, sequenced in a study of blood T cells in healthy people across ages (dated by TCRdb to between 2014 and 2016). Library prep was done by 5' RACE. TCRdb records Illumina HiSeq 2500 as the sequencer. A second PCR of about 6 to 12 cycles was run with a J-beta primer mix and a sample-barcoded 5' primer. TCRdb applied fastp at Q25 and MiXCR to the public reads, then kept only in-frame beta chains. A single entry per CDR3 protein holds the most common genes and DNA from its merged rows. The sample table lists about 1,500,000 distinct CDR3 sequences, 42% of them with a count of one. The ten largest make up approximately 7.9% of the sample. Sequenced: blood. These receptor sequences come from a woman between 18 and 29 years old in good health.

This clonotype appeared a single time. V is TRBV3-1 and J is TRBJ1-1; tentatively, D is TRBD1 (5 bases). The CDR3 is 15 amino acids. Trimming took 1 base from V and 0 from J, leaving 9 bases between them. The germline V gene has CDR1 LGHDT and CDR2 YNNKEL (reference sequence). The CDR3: CASSQGLGVNTEAFF. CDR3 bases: TGTGCCAGCAGCCAAGGTTTGGGGGTGAACACTGAAGCTTTCTTT.

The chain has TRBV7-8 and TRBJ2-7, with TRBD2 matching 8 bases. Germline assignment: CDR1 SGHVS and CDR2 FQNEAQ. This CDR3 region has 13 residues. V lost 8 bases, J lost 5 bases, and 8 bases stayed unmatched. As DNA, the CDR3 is TGTGCCAGCTGCGGGGGACTAGTCCACGAGCAGTACTTC. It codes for CASCGGLVHEQYF. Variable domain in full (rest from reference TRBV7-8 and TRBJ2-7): GAGVSQSPRYKVAKRGQDVALRCDPISGHVSLFWYQQALGQGPEFLTYFQNEAQLDKSGLPSDRFFAERPEGSVSTLKIQRTQQEDSAVYLCASCGGLVHEQYFGPGTRLTVT.

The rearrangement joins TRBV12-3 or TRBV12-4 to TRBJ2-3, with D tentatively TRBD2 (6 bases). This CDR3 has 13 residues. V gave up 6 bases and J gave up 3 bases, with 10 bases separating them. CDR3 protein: CASRELATDTQYF. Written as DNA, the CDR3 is TGTGCCAGCAGGGAGCTAGCGACAGATACGCAGTATTTT.

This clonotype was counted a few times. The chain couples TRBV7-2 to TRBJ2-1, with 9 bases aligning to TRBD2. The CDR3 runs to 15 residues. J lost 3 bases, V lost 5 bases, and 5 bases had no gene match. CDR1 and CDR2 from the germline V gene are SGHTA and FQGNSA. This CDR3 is CASSPREGGYNEQFF. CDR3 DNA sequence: TGTGCCAGCAGCCCGCGGGAGGGGGGCTACAATGAGCAGTTCTTC.

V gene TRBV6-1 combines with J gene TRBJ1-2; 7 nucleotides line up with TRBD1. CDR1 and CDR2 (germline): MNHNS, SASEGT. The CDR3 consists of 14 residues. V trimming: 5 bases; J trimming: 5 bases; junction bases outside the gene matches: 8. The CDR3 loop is CASSQQGNLYGYTF. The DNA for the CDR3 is TGTGCCAGCAGTCAACAGGGGAATTTATATGGCTACACCTTC.

Here the CDR3 reads CASSQGRDRGPDTQYF. CDR3 nucleotide sequence: TGTGCCAGCAGCCAAGGACGGGACAGGGGTCCAGATACGCAGTATTTT. The chain employs TRBV3-1 and TRBJ2-3, with 10 bases matching TRBD1. CDR3 length equals 16 residues. CDR1 and CDR2 from the germline V gene are LGHDT and YNNKEL (reference sequence). V dropped 1 base and J dropped 4; count of bases not matched to a gene: 5.

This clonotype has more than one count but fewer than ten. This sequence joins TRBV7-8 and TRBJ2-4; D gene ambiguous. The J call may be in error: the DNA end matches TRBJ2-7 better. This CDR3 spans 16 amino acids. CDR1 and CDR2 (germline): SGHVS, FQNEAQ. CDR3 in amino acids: CASSLNPDRLGYEQYF. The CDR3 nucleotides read TGTGCCAGCAGCTTAAATCCCGACCGTTTAGGCTACGAGCAGTACTTC.

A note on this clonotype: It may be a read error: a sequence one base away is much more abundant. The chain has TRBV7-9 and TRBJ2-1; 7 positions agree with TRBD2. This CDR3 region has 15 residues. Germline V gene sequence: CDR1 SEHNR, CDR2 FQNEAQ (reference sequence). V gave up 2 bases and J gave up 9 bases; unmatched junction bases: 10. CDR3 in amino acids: CASSLTELARGEQFF. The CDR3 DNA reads TGTGCCAGCAGCTTAACCGAACTAGCGAGAGGTGAGCAGTTCTTC.

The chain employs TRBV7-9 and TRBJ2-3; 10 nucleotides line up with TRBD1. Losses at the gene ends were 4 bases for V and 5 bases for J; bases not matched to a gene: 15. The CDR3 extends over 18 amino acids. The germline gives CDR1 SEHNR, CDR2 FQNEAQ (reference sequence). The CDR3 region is CASSSSLSGTGVGDTQYF. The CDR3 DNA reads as TGTGCCAGCAGCTCCTCTCTTTCCGGGACAGGGGTGGGAGATACGCAGTATTTT.

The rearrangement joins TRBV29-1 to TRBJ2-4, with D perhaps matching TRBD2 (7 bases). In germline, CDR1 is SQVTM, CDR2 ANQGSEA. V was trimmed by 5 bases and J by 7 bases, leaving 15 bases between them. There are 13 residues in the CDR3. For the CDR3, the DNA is TGCAGCGTTCCCGAGAGGGGGGGGAACATTCAGTACTTC. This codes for CSVPERGGNIQYF.

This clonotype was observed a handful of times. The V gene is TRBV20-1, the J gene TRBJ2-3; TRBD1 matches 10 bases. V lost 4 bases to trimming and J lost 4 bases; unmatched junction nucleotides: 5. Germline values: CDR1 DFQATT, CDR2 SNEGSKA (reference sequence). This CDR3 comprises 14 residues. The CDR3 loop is CSATGTGDPDTQYF. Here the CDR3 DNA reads TGCAGTGCTACAGGGACAGGGGATCCAGATACGCAGTATTTT.

Written as DNA, the CDR3 is TGTGCCAGCAGTTTAATGGACCTGGGGAATTCACCCCTCCACTTT. Its translation is CASSLMDLGNSPLHF. V gene TRBV12-3 or TRBV12-4 combines with J gene TRBJ1-6; D remains ambiguous. This CDR3 is built from 15 residues. V was shortened by 2 bases and J by 7 bases, with 12 bases between the two germline ends.

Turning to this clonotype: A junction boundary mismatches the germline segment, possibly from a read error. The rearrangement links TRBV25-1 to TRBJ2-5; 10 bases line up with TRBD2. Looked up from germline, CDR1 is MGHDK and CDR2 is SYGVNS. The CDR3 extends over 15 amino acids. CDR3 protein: CASSTLLAGEETQYF. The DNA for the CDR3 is TGTGCCAGCAGTACACTCCTAGCGGGGGAAGAGACCCAGTACTTT.

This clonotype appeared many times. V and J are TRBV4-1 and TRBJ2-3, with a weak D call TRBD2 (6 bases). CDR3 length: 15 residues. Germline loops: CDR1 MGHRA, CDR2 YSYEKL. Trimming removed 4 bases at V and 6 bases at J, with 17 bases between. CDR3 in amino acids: CASSRNEGGGDTQYF. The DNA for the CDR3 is TGCGCCAGCAGCCGAAACGAGGGAGGCGGGGATACGCAGTATTTT.

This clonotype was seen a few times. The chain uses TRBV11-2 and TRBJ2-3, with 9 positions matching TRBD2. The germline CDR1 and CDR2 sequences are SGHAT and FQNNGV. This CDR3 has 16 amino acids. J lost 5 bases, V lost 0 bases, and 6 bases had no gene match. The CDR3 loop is CASSLEAGGFRDTQYF. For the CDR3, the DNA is TGTGCCAGCAGCTTAGAGGCGGGGGGGTTTCGAGATACGCAGTATTTT.

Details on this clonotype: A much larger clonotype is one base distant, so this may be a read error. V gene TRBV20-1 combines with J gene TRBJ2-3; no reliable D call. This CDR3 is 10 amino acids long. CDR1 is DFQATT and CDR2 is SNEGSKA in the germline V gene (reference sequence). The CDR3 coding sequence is TGCAGTGCTAGCACAAATACGCAGTATTTT. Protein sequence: CSASTNTQYF.

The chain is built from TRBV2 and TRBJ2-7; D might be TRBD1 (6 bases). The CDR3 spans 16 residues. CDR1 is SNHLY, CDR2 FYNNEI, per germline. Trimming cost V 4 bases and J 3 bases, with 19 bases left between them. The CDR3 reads CASSAPGQNRYYEQYF. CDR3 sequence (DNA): TGTGCCAGCAGTGCTCCCGGACAGAACAGATACTACGAGCAGTACTTC.